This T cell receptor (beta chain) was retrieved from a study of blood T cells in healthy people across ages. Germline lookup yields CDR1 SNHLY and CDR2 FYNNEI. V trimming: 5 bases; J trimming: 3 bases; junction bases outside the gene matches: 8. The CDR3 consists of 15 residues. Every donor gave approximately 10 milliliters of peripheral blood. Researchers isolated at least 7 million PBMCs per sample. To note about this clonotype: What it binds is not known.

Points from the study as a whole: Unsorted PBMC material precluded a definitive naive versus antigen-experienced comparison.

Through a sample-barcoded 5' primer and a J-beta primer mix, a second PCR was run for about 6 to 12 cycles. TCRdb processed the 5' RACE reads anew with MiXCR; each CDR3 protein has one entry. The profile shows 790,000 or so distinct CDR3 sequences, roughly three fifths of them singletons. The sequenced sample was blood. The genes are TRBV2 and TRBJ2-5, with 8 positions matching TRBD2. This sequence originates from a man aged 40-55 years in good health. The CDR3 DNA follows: TGTGCCAGCAGTATCTCTCACGGGAGGGAAGAGACCCAGTACTTC. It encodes CASSISHGREETQYF.